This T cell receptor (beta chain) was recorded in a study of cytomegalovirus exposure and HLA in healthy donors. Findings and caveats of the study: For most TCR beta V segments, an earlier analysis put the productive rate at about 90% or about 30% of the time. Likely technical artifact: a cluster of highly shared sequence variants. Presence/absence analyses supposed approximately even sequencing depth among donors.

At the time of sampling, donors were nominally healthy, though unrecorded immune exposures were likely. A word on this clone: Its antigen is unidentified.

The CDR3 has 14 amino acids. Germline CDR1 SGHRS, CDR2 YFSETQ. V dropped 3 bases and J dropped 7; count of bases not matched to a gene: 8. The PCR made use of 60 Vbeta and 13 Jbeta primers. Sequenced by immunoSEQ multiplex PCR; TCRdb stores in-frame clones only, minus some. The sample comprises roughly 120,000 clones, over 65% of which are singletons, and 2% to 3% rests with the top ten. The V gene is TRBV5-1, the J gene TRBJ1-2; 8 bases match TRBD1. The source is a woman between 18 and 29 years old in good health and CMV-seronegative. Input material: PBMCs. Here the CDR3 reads CASSSLDRGGGYTF. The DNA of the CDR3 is TGCGCCAGCAGCTCCCTCGACAGGGGTGGTGGCTACACCTTC.